This TCR beta chain was found in a study of blood T cell repertoires in COVID-19. Sequencing was performed with immunoSEQ multiplex PCR; in TCRdb, only in-frame clones are kept and a portion is missing. The table has around 130,000 clones, approximately 80% seen once; the top ten hold around 17%. This clonotype was sampled from a man aged 50 to 60 with acute or convalescent COVID-19. Input material: peripheral blood.

Here the CDR3 DNA reads TGTGCCAGCAGTGAAATTAGCAGCTACTATGGCTACACCTTC. Protein: CASSEISSYYGYTF. The V and J genes are TRBV2 and TRBJ1-2; D call uncertain. The germline V gene has CDR1 SNHLY and CDR2 FYNNEI. The CDR3 loop spans 14 amino acids. Trimming cost V 2 bases and J 3 bases, with 10 bases left between them.